Shown below are 21 T cell receptor beta chains from a single sample sequenced in a study of T cell repertoires in cytomegalovirus infection. Their antigens remain unidentified. TCRdb ran MiXCR on the reads and lists one entry per CDR3 protein. The data hold approximately 730,000 distinct CDR3 sequences, with 33% observed a single time. The input for sequencing was cultured PBMCs, taken from culture after CMV antigen stimulation. Receptors originate from a human donor in good health (CMV status not recorded). Some clones in this sample may be carry-over from other donors' samples.

As to this clonotype: This is likely a read error, given that the CDR3 carries no conserved phenylalanine or tryptophan at its end. This chain uses TRBV7-2 with TRBJ2-3; 11 positions match TRBD2. The trim removed 4 bases at V and 0 bases at J, leaving 3 bases unmatched. Germline V gene sequence: CDR1 SGHTA, CDR2 FQGNSA. The length of the CDR3 is 16 residues. The CDR3 is CASSSRTSGSTDTQYC. The CDR3 DNA follows: TGTGCCAGCAGCTCTCGGACTAGCGGGAGCACAGATACGCAGTATTGT.

V usage is TRBV18 and J usage is TRBJ2-5; 7 bases align to TRBD1. The CDR3 spans 15 residues. Trimming took 8 bases from V and 1 from J; bases not matched to a gene: 10. Germline loops: CDR1 KGHSH, CDR2 LQKENI. CDR3 sequence: CASHRGGIIQETQYF. For the CDR3, the DNA is TGTGCCAGCCACAGGGGTGGGATTATCCAAGAGACCCAGTACTTC.

This clonotype has a handful of counts. V usage is TRBV4-1 and J usage is TRBJ1-1; D remains unclear. The CDR3 loop spans 15 amino acids. Per the germline V gene, CDR1 is MGHRA and CDR2 is YSYEKL. V shed 5 bases and J shed 0 bases, with 13 bases lying between them. The chain's CDR3 is CASSAAVLMNTEAFF. CDR3 sequence (DNA): TGCGCCAGCAGCGCTGCAGTTCTCATGAACACTGAAGCTTTCTTT.

This clonotype was counted between two and nine times. This chain joins TRBV19 and TRBJ2-5; D remains unclear. This CDR3 region has 14 residues. The V gene lost 6 bases and the J gene lost 0 bases, with 11 bases spanning the gap. Per germline, CDR1 LNHDA and CDR2 SQIVND (reference sequence). This chain's CDR3 is CASSELAYQETQYF. CDR3 bases: TGTGCCAGTAGCGAACTTGCGTACCAAGAGACCCAGTACTTC.

The chain carries TRBV11-1 and TRBJ1-1; D uncertain. CDR1 and CDR2 from the germline V gene are SGHAT and FQDESV (reference sequence). CDR3 length: 13 residues. V lost 6 bases, J lost 3 bases, and 11 bases lay in between. The CDR3 here is CASRMDGYTEAFF. The DNA for the CDR3 is TGTGCCAGCAGAATGGACGGATACACTGAAGCTTTCTTT.

This clonotype was picked up a small number of times. The V gene is TRBV6-1, the J gene TRBJ2-7; D is possibly TRBD2 (6 bases). Germline V CDR1 and CDR2: MNHNS, SASEGT. The V and J ends lost 7 bases and 5 bases respectively, with 24 bases between them. The CDR3 is 16 amino acids. This CDR3 is CASNPVSGRRLDEQYF. The CDR3 DNA sequence: TGTGCCAGCAACCCCGTCTCCGGGCGGCGACTAGACGAGCAGTACTTC.

This clonotype was detected only a few times. The conserved closing phenylalanine or tryptophan is absent in this CDR3, likely reflecting a read error. The limits of the CDR3 on the DNA are not certain, so only TCRdb's listed CDR3 is given. This rearrangement joins TRBV7-8 to TRBJ2-7. The CDR3 region is 10 residues in length, termini included. Germline values: CDR1 SGHVS, CDR2 FQNEAQ. The CDR3 sequence is CASSLAHPRD.

This clonotype occurred a few times. This chain links TRBV10-3 with TRBJ2-7, with TRBD2 matching 11 bases. There are 15 residues in the CDR3. V trimming: 2 bases; J trimming: 6 bases; junction bases outside the gene matches: 6. From germline, CDR1 is ENHRY and CDR2 SYGVKD. The CDR3 bases are TGTGCCATCAGTGAGCTCAGGCTAGCGGGGGGCGAGCAGTACTTC. Translated, it gives CAISELRLAGGEQYF.

J is TRBJ2-1 and V is TRBV12-3 or TRBV12-4; 7 bases fit TRBD2. V lost 3 bases and J lost 5; bases outside the gene matches: 16. The CDR3 contains 18 residues. The CDR3 DNA sequence: TGTGCCAGCAGTTTTTACTTAGCGGGCGGACATTGGGACAATGAGCAGTTCTTC. It specifies CASSFYLAGGHWDNEQFF.

This clonotype was seen a few times. The rearrangement uses TRBV28 and TRBJ2-7, with a possible D match to TRBD2 (7 bases). Looked up from germline, CDR1 is MDHEN and CDR2 is SYDVKM. V was pared by 0 bases and J by 4 bases, with 13 bases between. The CDR3 length is 15 residues. CDR3 region: CASSLWAGAKYEQYF. The CDR3 DNA reads as TGTGCCAGCAGTTTATGGGCGGGGGCCAAGTACGAGCAGTACTTC.

This clonotype was counted between two and nine times. V is TRBV20-1 and J is TRBJ2-5, with 8 bases lining up with TRBD1. Germline values: CDR1 DFQATT, CDR2 SNEGSKA (reference sequence). This CDR3 contains 15 residues. The V and J ends lost 0 bases and 5 bases, in that order; junction bases with no gene match: 8. This CDR3 reads CSARDGQGASETQYF. CDR3 in DNA: TGCAGTGCTAGAGATGGTCAGGGGGCAAGTGAGACCCAGTACTTC.

This clonotype showed up just once. The chain recombines TRBV10-3 with TRBJ2-7; 8 nucleotides align to TRBD2. There are 16 residues in the CDR3. CDR1 is ENHRY, CDR2 SYGVKD, per germline. V was pared by 5 bases and J by 0 bases, with 9 bases of the junction left unmatched. For the CDR3, the DNA is TGTGCCATCAGTCAGGCAGCGGGAGCGACCTCCTACGAGCAGTACTTC. Protein product: CAISQAAGATSYEQYF.

DNA of the CDR3: TGTGCCAGCAGCACCGCAACTAGCGGGGAAAACACCGGGGAGCTGTTTTTT. Amino acid sequence: CASSTATSGENTGELFF. The chain uses TRBV7-6 and TRBJ2-2; 10 bases agree with TRBD2. The CDR3 spans 17 residues. Germline loops: CDR1 SGHVS, CDR2 FNYEAQ. The ends lost 5 bases at V and 2 bases at J; junction bases unmatched: 8.

This clonotype was seen a few times. This chain uses TRBV7-2 with TRBJ2-7; 8 nucleotides line up with TRBD2. Germline loops: CDR1 SGHTA, CDR2 FQGNSA. CDR3 length: 17 residues. V was clipped by 1 base and J by 6 bases; unmatched bases: 14. CDR3 bases: TGTGCCAGCAGCTTAGGGGGTAGCGGGATATCGCGGGGCGAGCAGTACTTC. It codes for CASSLGGSGISRGEQYF.

The V call is TRBV12-3 or TRBV12-4, the J call TRBJ1-2, with 7 positions matching TRBD1. V was pared by 5 bases and J by 6 bases, with 9 bases of the junction left unmatched. The CDR3 is 14 residues long. For the CDR3, the DNA is TGTGCCAGCAGTCGTATAGGGGGCTTAAATGGCTACACCTTC. Residues: CASSRIGGLNGYTF.

The table lists this clonotype with a few counts. The gene calls are TRBV7-6 and TRBJ2-1; TRBD1 aligns across 7 bases. CDR3 length equals 15 residues. Looked up from germline, CDR1 is SGHVS and CDR2 is FNYEAQ. Germline trimming cut 5 bases from V and 3 bases from J; bases unmatched to any gene: 7. Here the CDR3 DNA reads TGTGCCAGCAGCCCGATCAGGGGGAGCTACAATGAGCAGTTCTTC. It translates to CASSPIRGSYNEQFF.

The genes are TRBV7-8 and TRBJ2-2; 9 positions agree with TRBD2. Looked up from germline, CDR1 is SGHVS and CDR2 is FQNEAQ. Trimming at V came to 1 base and at J to 6 bases, leaving 6 bases not matched to a gene. The CDR3 covers 16 residues. The CDR3 reads CASSLVVRGGAGELFF. In DNA, the CDR3 is TGTGCCAGCAGCTTAGTGGTGCGGGGGGGTGCCGGGGAGCTGTTTTTT.

This clonotype was picked up a small number of times. CDR3: CASRQGGTYEQYF. The DNA for the CDR3 is TGTGCCAGCAGACAGGGGGGGACCTACGAGCAGTACTTC. This chain uses TRBV27 with TRBJ2-7; D possibly corresponds to TRBD1 (8 bases). Germline V gene sequence: CDR1 MNHEY, CDR2 SMNVEV (reference sequence). V was cut by 6 bases and J by 2 bases, with 11 bases left in between. This CDR3 comprises 13 residues.

Only a few counts were recorded for this clonotype. The chain links TRBV18 to TRBJ1-1, with D possibly being TRBD1 (5 bases). The CDR3 is 15 amino acids. V shed 2 bases and J shed 6 bases, with 16 bases lying between them. The germline V gene has CDR1 KGHSH and CDR2 LQKENI. The CDR3 nucleotides read TGTGCCAGCTCACCAGACAGCGCAGCCTCTGCTGAAGCTTTCTTT. Translated: CASSPDSAASAEAFF.

There are a few counts of this clonotype. The rearrangement uses TRBV28 and TRBJ1-4; D gene ambiguous. V lost 6 bases and J 15 bases, leaving 14 bases between the germline ends. The CDR3 has 11 amino acids. Germline CDR1 and CDR2: MDHEN and SYDVKM. This CDR3 reads CASSRGPVLFF. As DNA, the CDR3 is TGTGCCAGCAGCCGCGGTCCCGTATTGTTTTTT.

J is TRBJ1-2 and V is TRBV20-1; D is unresolved. The CDR3 is 15 residues long. Between the trimmed V and J ends, which lost 1 base and 4 bases, there was a span of 16 bases. Germline V gene data show CDR1 as DFQATT and CDR2 as SNEGSKA (reference sequence). This CDR3 is CSARGVLGFGYGYTF. The DNA of the CDR3 is TGCAGTGCTAGAGGTGTTTTAGGGTTTGGCTATGGCTACACCTTC.